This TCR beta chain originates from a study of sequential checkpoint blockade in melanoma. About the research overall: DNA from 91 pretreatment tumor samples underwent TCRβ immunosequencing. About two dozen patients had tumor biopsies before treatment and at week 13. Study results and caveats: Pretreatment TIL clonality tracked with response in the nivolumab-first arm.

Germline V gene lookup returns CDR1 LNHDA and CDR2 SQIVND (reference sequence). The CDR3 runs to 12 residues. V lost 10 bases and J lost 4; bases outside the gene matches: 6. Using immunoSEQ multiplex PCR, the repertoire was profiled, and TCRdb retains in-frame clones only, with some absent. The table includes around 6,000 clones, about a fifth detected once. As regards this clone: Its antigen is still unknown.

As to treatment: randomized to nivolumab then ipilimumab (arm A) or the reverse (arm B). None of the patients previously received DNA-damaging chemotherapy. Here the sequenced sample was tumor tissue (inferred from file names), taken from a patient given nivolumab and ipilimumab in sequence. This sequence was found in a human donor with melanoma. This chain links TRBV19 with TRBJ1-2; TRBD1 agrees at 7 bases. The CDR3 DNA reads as TGTGCCACAGGGGGGGGAGTCTATGGCTACACCTTC. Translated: CATGGGVYGYTF.